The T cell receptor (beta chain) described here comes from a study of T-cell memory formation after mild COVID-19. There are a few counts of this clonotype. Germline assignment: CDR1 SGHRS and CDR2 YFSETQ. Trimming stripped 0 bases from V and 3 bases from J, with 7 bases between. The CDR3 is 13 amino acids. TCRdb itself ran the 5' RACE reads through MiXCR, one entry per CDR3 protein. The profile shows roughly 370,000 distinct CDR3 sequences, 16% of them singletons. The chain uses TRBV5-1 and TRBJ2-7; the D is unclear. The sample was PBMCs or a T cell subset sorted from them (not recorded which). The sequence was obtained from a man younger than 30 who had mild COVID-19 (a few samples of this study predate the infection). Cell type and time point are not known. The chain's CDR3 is CASSLGLIYEQYF. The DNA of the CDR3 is TGCGCCAGCAGCTTGGGACTGATCTACGAGCAGTACTTC.